The 14 T cell receptor beta chains below all came from one sample that was sequenced in a study of cytomegalovirus exposure and HLA in healthy donors (dated by TCRdb to 2015 to 2018). Libraries were built with the immunoSEQ multiplex PCR assay. The multiplex PCR relied on a mix of 60 forward primers for TCR Vbeta segments and 13 reverse primers for TCR Jbeta segments. This is the immuneACCESS table as TCRdb keeps it, with only in-frame sequences that have V and J called. A part of the clones is gone; compared with another copy, unresolved V genes explain less than half, and the rest is unexplained. The sample table contains roughly 180,000 clones; only one count was recorded for about three quarters of them. The ten top clones hold more than 1.4% of the sample. Material for sequencing was PBMCs. The receptors here all came from a man aged 18 to 35 in good health and CMV-seronegative.

This clone was seen more than once but under ten times. The genes are TRBV5-5 and TRBJ1-4, with D possibly matching TRBD1 (5 bases). CDR1 SGHKS and CDR2 YYEKEE come from the germline V gene (reference sequence). This CDR3 spans 15 amino acids. The ends were cut back, 2 bases at V and 4 bases at J, with 12 bases in the middle. CDR3 loop: CASSLSGSHNEKLFF. CDR3 DNA: TGTGCCAGCAGCTTATCAGGGTCCCATAATGAAAAACTGTTTTTT.

This chain joins TRBV7-9 and TRBJ1-4, with 7 bases that match TRBD1. Trimming cost V 3 bases and J 5 bases; bases outside gene matches: 12. This CDR3 is built from 17 residues. Per germline, CDR1 SEHNR and CDR2 FQNEAQ (reference sequence). The CDR3 DNA reads TGTGCCAGCAGCTTGGGAAGGGGGCCCTCGTTAAATGAAAAACTGTTTTTT. This sequence encodes CASSLGRGPSLNEKLFF.

This chain joins TRBV7-3 and TRBJ2-7; 14 bases match TRBD2. The CDR3 sequence is 18 residues long. CDR1 and CDR2 (germline): SGHTA, FQGTGA. Trimming cost V 5 bases and J 4 bases; bases outside gene matches: 13. The CDR3 protein is CASSPGTSGRGPLYEQYF. In nucleotides, the CDR3 is TGTGCCAGCAGCCCAGGGACTAGCGGGAGAGGTCCACTATACGAGCAGTACTTC.

As DNA, the CDR3 is TGCAGCGTTGAAAGGACAGCGAATGAAAAACTGTTTTTT. Translation: CSVERTANEKLFF. The chain uses TRBV29-1 and TRBJ1-4; D possibly corresponds to TRBD1 (6 bases). Germline CDR1 reads SQVTM; CDR2 reads ANQGSEA. The CDR3 consists of 13 residues. The germline V and J ends were trimmed by 2 bases and 5 bases, with 9 bases remaining between them. The full variable domain, with the rest looked up from reference TRBV29-1 and TRBJ1-4, is SAVISQKPSRDICQRGTSLTIQCQVDSQVTMMFWYRQQPGQSLTLIATANQGSEATYESGFVIDKFPISRPNLTFSTLTVSNMSPEDSSIYLCSVERTANEKLFFGSGTQLSVL.

The J gene is TRBJ2-5, the V gene TRBV7-6; D uncertain. The germline gives CDR1 SGHVS, CDR2 FNYEAQ. V shed 5 bases and J shed 5 bases, with 15 bases lying between them. This CDR3 has 14 amino acids. CDR3 protein: CASSINPGYETQYF. The DNA of the CDR3 is TGTGCCAGCAGCATAAACCCAGGCTATGAGACCCAGTACTTC.

This clone has a handful of counts. The chain is built from TRBV6-5 and TRBJ1-4; a possible D gene is TRBD1 (6 bases). The CDR3 totals 15 residues. Trimming took off 1 base at V and 7 bases at J, with 13 bases between the two ends. Germline V gene sequence: CDR1 MNHEY, CDR2 SVGAGI. The DNA for the CDR3 is TGTGCCAGCAGTTACTATGGGGGGGCCCGTGAAAAACTGTTTTTT. It codes for CASSYYGGAREKLFF.

This rearrangement joins TRBV9 to TRBJ2-7; D possibly corresponds to TRBD1 (6 bases). The CDR3 runs 13 residues. The V and J ends lost 3 bases and 2 bases respectively, with 9 bases between them. Germline V lookup: CDR1 SGDLS, CDR2 YYNGEE. The DNA for the CDR3 is TGTGCCAGCAGCGCCGGGACAACCTACGAGCAGTACTTC. This encodes CASSAGTTYEQYF. The variable domain in full, completed from reference TRBV9 and TRBJ2-7, reads DSGVTQTPKHLITATGQRVTLRCSPRSGDLSVYWYQQSLDQGLQFLIQYYNGEERAKGNILERFSAQQFPDLHSELNLSSLELGDSALYFCASSAGTTYEQYFGPGTRLTVT.

V gene TRBV9 combines with J gene TRBJ1-2; TRBD1 matches at 7 bases. CDR1 is SGDLS, CDR2 YYNGEE, per germline. Trimming cost V 0 bases and J 6 bases; bases outside gene matches: 8. This CDR3 contains 15 residues. This CDR3 reads CASSVDSRGLDGYTF. The CDR3 DNA follows: TGTGCCAGCAGCGTAGATTCGAGGGGGCTCGATGGCTACACCTTC. The entire variable domain, with the rest obtained from reference TRBV9 and TRBJ1-2, is as follows: DSGVTQTPKHLITATGQRVTLRCSPRSGDLSVYWYQQSLDQGLQFLIQYYNGEERAKGNILERFSAQQFPDLHSELNLSSLELGDSALYFCASSVDSRGLDGYTFGSGTRLTVV.

The V gene is TRBV2, the J gene TRBJ1-1; tentatively, D is TRBD1 (6 bases). This CDR3 is 14 amino acids long. The germline V gene has CDR1 SNHLY and CDR2 FYNNEI. The V end lost 5 bases, the J end lost 7 bases, and 17 bases lay between the germline ends. CDR3 DNA sequence: TGTGCCAGCAGTAGAAGACAGGAGCCACGTGAAGCTTTCTTT. As protein: CASSRRQEPREAFF.

The gene calls are TRBV21-1 and TRBJ2-5; TRBD1 reflects the table's D call only, with no check against the DNA. TRBV21-1 is tagged as a pseudogene. The CDR3 is made up of 15 amino acids. CDR3 sequence: CASSKSGRQGETQYF. The CDR3, as DNA: TGTGCCAGCAGCAAATCAGGGCGGCAGGGGGAGACCCAGTACTTC.

This clone has only a few counts. The chain employs TRBV7-8 and TRBJ1-6; possibly TRBD1 for D (5 bases). The CDR3 is 15 residues long. CDR1 SGHVS and CDR2 FQNEAQ come from the germline V gene. V was trimmed by 1 base and J by 5 bases, leaving 9 bases between them. CDR3 sequence reads: CASSLDQGNNSPLHF. The CDR3 DNA is TGTGCCAGCAGCTTAGACCAGGGAAATAATTCACCCCTCCACTTT.

This clone was found a few times. The gene calls are TRBV27 and TRBJ2-7; weak D call: TRBD1 (6 bases). Per germline, CDR1 MNHEY and CDR2 SMNVEV (reference sequence). Trimming cost V 7 bases and J 6 bases, with 28 bases left between them. The CDR3 runs 17 residues. CDR3 coding DNA: TGTGCCAGCAAGGTCCCGAGGGGACCGACAGGTTTTAGCGAGCAGTACTTC. This translates into CASKVPRGPTGFSEQYF.

This clone was observed a handful of times. The chain uses TRBV7-9 and TRBJ1-5; TRBD1 agrees at 8 bases. The CDR3 runs 15 residues. CDR1 SEHNR and CDR2 FQNEAQ come from the germline V gene (reference sequence). V was pared by 2 bases and J by 3 bases, with 3 bases of the junction left unmatched. The CDR3 nucleotides read TGTGCCAGCAGCTTATGGACAGGGACCAATCAGCCCCAGCATTTT. Residues: CASSLWTGTNQPQHF.

This clone was detected only a few times. The chain joins TRBV30 to TRBJ1-6; TRBD1 might be the D (5 bases). The CDR3 extends over 14 amino acids. In germline, CDR1 is GTSNPN, CDR2 SVGIG (reference sequence). Trimming pared 0 bases from V and 8 bases from J, leaving 11 bases between. CDR3 sequence (DNA): TGTGCCTGGAGTGTACTGGGGGGGGATTCACCCCTCCACTTT. It is translated as CAWSVLGGDSPLHF.